This entry lists 21 T cell receptor beta chains sequenced from one sample in a study of neurological immune-mediated disorders. TCRdb reprocessed the 5' RACE reads via MiXCR and lists one record per CDR3 protein. The table records about 78,000 distinct CDR3 sequences, roughly 4.8% of them present only once. The specimen sequenced was PBMCs. All receptors come from a woman aged 25-40 years with multiple sclerosis.

This clonotype was found many times. The chain recombines TRBV7-2 with TRBJ2-3; TRBD2 might be the D (6 bases). Germline V gene sequence: CDR1 SGHTA, CDR2 FQGNSA. The CDR3 sequence is 16 residues long. Deletions cut 1 base from V and 8 bases from J, with 19 bases between. CDR3 sequence reads: CASSLGQGLPHSTQYF. DNA for the CDR3: TGTGCCAGCAGCTTAGGGCAGGGACTCCCCCACAGTACGCAGTATTTT.

The V gene is TRBV20-1, the J gene TRBJ2-4; D gene ambiguous. Trimming removed 3 bases at V and 1 base at J, with 10 bases between. The CDR3 is 14 amino acids. CDR1 is DFQATT and CDR2 is SNEGSKA in the germline V gene (reference sequence). The CDR3 sequence: CSARHEHAKNIQYF. The CDR3, as DNA: TGCAGTGCTAGGCACGAACACGCCAAAAACATTCAGTACTTC.

This clonotype was detected ten times or more. The gene calls are TRBV13 and TRBJ2-7; 11 bases are a match to TRBD2. Germline V lookup: CDR1 PRHDT, CDR2 FYEKMQ (reference sequence). V dropped 4 bases and J dropped 3; count of bases not matched to a gene: 5. The CDR3 runs 15 residues. CDR3 sequence: CASSWGTSGDYEQYF. The DNA for the CDR3 is TGTGCCAGCAGCTGGGGGACTAGCGGTGACTACGAGCAGTACTTC.

V is TRBV10-1 and J is TRBJ2-3; D is ambiguous. The CDR3 contains 14 residues. Looked up from germline, CDR1 is WNHNN and CDR2 is SYGVQD (reference sequence). V was trimmed by 0 bases and J by 4 bases, leaving 8 bases between them. The CDR3: CASSESVPSDTQYF. The DNA of the CDR3 is TGCGCCAGCAGTGAGTCGGTTCCTTCAGATACGCAGTATTTT.

This clonotype appeared many times. V usage is TRBV12-3 or TRBV12-4 and J usage is TRBJ1-6; D gene unclear. Trimming took off 8 bases at V and 8 bases at J, with 13 bases between the two ends. This CDR3 comprises 13 residues. The CDR3 is CASGPGLDSPLHF. The CDR3, as DNA: TGTGCCAGCGGTCCGGGTCTAGATTCACCCCTCCACTTT.

This clonotype was seen a few times. This sequence joins TRBV4-1 and TRBJ2-1, with D perhaps matching TRBD1 or TRBD2 (5 bases each). Germline lookup yields CDR1 MGHRA and CDR2 YSYEKL. The length of the CDR3 is 18 residues. V lost 0 bases and J 1 base, leaving 16 bases between the germline ends. CDR3 sequence reads: CASSQEGVGISSYNEQFF. CDR3 bases: TGCGCCAGCAGCCAAGAGGGGGTGGGGATTAGTTCCTACAATGAGCAGTTCTTC.

This clonotype showed up many times. The chain carries TRBV5-5 and TRBJ2-7, with D possibly TRBD1 on 5 matching bases. This CDR3 has 15 amino acids. Germline V gene data show CDR1 as SGHKS and CDR2 as YYEKEE (reference sequence). Between the trimmed V and J ends, which lost 0 bases and 1 base, there was a span of 11 bases. CDR3 in amino acids: CASSLEGSSSYEQYV. The CDR3 DNA sequence: TGTGCCAGCAGCTTGGAGGGGTCCTCGTCCTACGAGCAGTACGTC.

The sample holds many counts of this clonotype. The CDR3 nucleotides are TGCAGCGTTGATCTGGGGGGGCGCGTAGATACGCAGTATTTT. This translates into CSVDLGGRVDTQYF. This rearrangement joins TRBV29-1 to TRBJ2-3; tentative D call: TRBD2 (7 bases). Germline CDR1 and CDR2: SQVTM and ANQGSEA. CDR3 length: 14 amino acids. With 3 bases removed from V and 5 bases from J, the gap between germline ends came to 15 bases.

This clonotype has a count of ten or more. V is TRBV5-8 and J is TRBJ1-5; possible D gene TRBD1, 6 bases. The CDR3 loop spans 14 amino acids. V lost 3 bases to trimming and J lost 5 bases, with 12 bases between them. The germline V gene has CDR1 SGHTS and CDR2 YDEGEE. CDR3 amino acids: CASSYQQGYQPQHF. CDR3 DNA: TGTGCCAGCAGCTATCAACAGGGCTATCAGCCCCAGCATTTT.

This clonotype was seen a handful of times. The chain couples TRBV12-3 or TRBV12-4 to TRBJ1-6, with D unclear. V dropped 6 bases and J dropped 5 bases, with 14 bases sitting between them. The CDR3 runs to 15 residues. The chain's CDR3 is CASSQRQVDNSPLHF. The CDR3 nucleotides read TGTGCCAGCAGCCAGCGGCAGGTCGATAATTCACCCCTCCACTTT.

This clonotype was picked up many times. This chain joins TRBV10-3 and TRBJ2-3, with D possibly TRBD2 on 5 matching bases. The CDR3 sequence is 15 residues long. V was cut by 2 bases and J by 2 bases, with 11 bases left in between. CDR1 ENHRY and CDR2 SYGVKD come from the germline V gene. CDR3: CAISEHGGHTDTQYF. The CDR3 coding sequence is TGTGCCATCAGTGAGCATGGAGGCCACACAGATACGCAGTATTTT.

This clonotype occurred many times. The chain carries TRBV20-1 and TRBJ2-2; D is possibly TRBD1 (6 bases). Germline V gives CDR1 DFQATT, CDR2 SNEGSKA (reference sequence). The CDR3 runs 16 residues. V dropped 0 bases and J dropped 5 bases, with 16 bases sitting between them. CDR3: CSARDVGTGMTGELFF. The CDR3 nucleotides are TGCAGTGCTAGAGATGTCGGAACAGGGATGACCGGGGAGCTGTTTTTT.

The chain joins TRBV5-5 to TRBJ1-3; a possible D gene is TRBD1 (6 bases). Germline V lookup: CDR1 SGHKS, CDR2 YYEKEE (reference sequence). The V end was cut by 4 bases, the J end by 7 bases, with 12 bases between. This CDR3 has 13 residues. The CDR3 protein is CASSEQGTNTIYF. CDR3 in DNA: TGTGCCAGCAGCGAACAGGGAACGAACACCATATATTTT.

There are a few counts of this clonotype. This chain joins TRBV9 and TRBJ2-1; 10 nucleotides line up with TRBD2. The CDR3 is 20 amino acids. V was pared by 3 bases and J by 0 bases, with 15 bases of the junction left unmatched. Germline loops: CDR1 SGDLS, CDR2 YYNGEE. CDR3 loop: CASSDSGGLHSIYSYNEQFF. The CDR3 DNA is TGTGCCAGCAGCGATAGCGGGGGGCTCCACTCTATATACTCCTACAATGAGCAGTTCTTC.

This clonotype was picked up many times. The rearrangement links TRBV18 to TRBJ1-4; tentatively, D is TRBD1 (6 bases). The V gene lost 3 bases and the J gene lost 7 bases, with 12 bases spanning the gap. Germline loops: CDR1 KGHSH, CDR2 LQKENI. The CDR3 is made up of 14 amino acids. Written as DNA, the CDR3 is TGTGCCAGCTCACCTCCCGGGACACTTGAAAAACTGTTTTTT. Amino acids: CASSPPGTLEKLFF.

In this sample, this clonotype turned up many times. The chain has TRBV5-1 and TRBJ1-1; maybe TRBD1 (6 bases). Trimming removed 0 bases at V and 0 bases at J, with 9 bases between. The CDR3 is made up of 15 amino acids. CDR1 and CDR2 (germline): SGHRS, YFSETQ. CDR3: CASSLGTAMNTEAFF. CDR3 nucleotide sequence: TGCGCCAGCAGCTTGGGGACAGCTATGAACACTGAAGCTTTCTTT. Combining the CDR3 with reference TRBV5-1 and TRBJ1-1 gives the whole variable domain KAGVTQTPRYLIKTRGQQVTLSCSPISGHRSVSWYQQTPGQGLQFLFEYFSETQRNKGNFPGRFSGRQFSNSRSEMNVSTLELGDSALYLCASSLGTAMNTEAFFGQGTRLTVV.

Many counts were recorded for this clonotype. The V and J genes are TRBV5-1 and TRBJ2-3, with TRBD2 matching 8 bases. Looked up from germline, CDR1 is SGHRS and CDR2 is YFSETQ. Germline trimming cut 4 bases from V and 2 bases from J; bases unmatched to any gene: 15. CDR3 length equals 18 residues. CDR3 loop: CASSRTSGGGLDTDTQYF. The DNA for the CDR3 is TGCGCCAGCAGCCGAACGTCCGGTGGGGGACTAGACACAGATACGCAGTATTTT.

This clonotype was seen at least ten times. The chain links TRBV7-8 to TRBJ1-1, with a weak D call TRBD1 (5 bases). The CDR3 is 16 residues long. Germline V gene lookup returns CDR1 SGHVS and CDR2 FQNEAQ. Trimming pared 5 bases from V and 4 bases from J, leaving 20 bases between. CDR3 nucleotides: TGTGCCAGCAGCCTCAGCGCACTCACAGGTGGCACTGAAGCTTTCTTT. This codes for CASSLSALTGGTEAFF. The full variable domain, rest sourced from reference TRBV7-8 and TRBJ1-1, is GAGVSQSPRYKVAKRGQDVALRCDPISGHVSLFWYQQALGQGPEFLTYFQNEAQLDKSGLPSDRFFAERPEGSVSTLKIQRTQQEDSAVYLCASSLSALTGGTEAFFGQGTRLTVV.

The rearrangement joins TRBV6-1 to TRBJ1-1; TRBD1 matches 8 bases. The CDR3 has 14 residues. The V and J ends lost 3 bases and 4 bases, in that order; junction bases with no gene match: 4. The germline CDR1 and CDR2 sequences are MNHNS and SASEGT. CDR3 coding DNA: TGTGCCAGCAGTGACGGACAGGGTCGCACTGAAGCTTTCTTT. Translating it yields CASSDGQGRTEAFF.

This chain links TRBV20-1 with TRBJ1-5; TRBD1 agrees at 8 bases. This CDR3 spans 16 amino acids. The junction had 15 bases not matched to a gene; V was cut back by 3 bases and J by 8 bases. Per germline, CDR1 DFQATT and CDR2 SNEGSKA (reference sequence). As DNA, the CDR3 is TGCAGTGCTAGCGCCCGACAGGGGTGGGGGTTGGAGCCCCAGCATTTT. The encoded protein is CSASARQGWGLEPQHF.

This clonotype was detected many times. V gene TRBV5-1 combines with J gene TRBJ2-3; 11 nucleotides line up with TRBD1. J was trimmed by 4 bases and V by 4 bases; bases with no gene match: 5. From germline, CDR1 is SGHRS and CDR2 YFSETQ. The CDR3 totals 15 residues. The CDR3 coding sequence is TGCGCCAGCAGCCGTGGGGACAGGGGGGCAGATACGCAGTATTTT. Protein sequence: CASSRGDRGADTQYF. The full variable domain, with the rest looked up from reference TRBV5-1 and TRBJ2-3, is KAGVTQTPRYLIKTRGQQVTLSCSPISGHRSVSWYQQTPGQGLQFLFEYFSETQRNKGNFPGRFSGRQFSNSRSEMNVSTLELGDSALYLCASSRGDRGADTQYFGPGTRLTVL.